Below are 5 T cell receptor beta chains sequenced from a single sample in a study of shared clonotypes between healthy human individuals. Sequencing used immunoSEQ multiplex PCR; TCRdb keeps in-frame clones, though not all of them. The repertoire holds about 2 million clones, with 95% as singletons. The sequencing sample was made of naive CD4+ T cells sorted from blood. Indicated subset: CD45RA+ positively selected. These TCRs come from a young man in good health.

V gene TRBV7-9 combines with J gene TRBJ1-1; D remains unclear. CDR3 length: 11 residues. Germline V CDR1 and CDR2: SEHNR, FQNEAQ (reference sequence). V was shortened by 5 bases and J by 5 bases, with 6 bases between the two germline ends. The CDR3 sequence: CASSPETEAFF. CDR3 bases: TGTGCCAGCAGCCCCGAGACTGAAGCTTTCTTT.

The chain joins TRBV18 to TRBJ2-3; 7 bases fit TRBD1. Germline trimming cut 6 bases from V and 1 base from J; bases unmatched to any gene: 7. Germline assignment: CDR1 KGHSH and CDR2 LQKENI. CDR3 length: 15 amino acids. The CDR3 here is CASSRDRARTDTQYF. CDR3 in DNA: TGTGCCAGCTCCCGCGACAGGGCACGCACAGATACGCAGTATTTT.

About this clone itself: Other DNA sequences in the same sample also yield this CDR3. The chain is built from TRBV6-5 and TRBJ1-1; unclear D gene. The CDR3 is made up of 13 amino acids. Germline CDR1 MNHEY, CDR2 SVGAGI. V lost 2 bases and J 3 bases, leaving 7 bases between the germline ends. DNA for the CDR3: TGTGCCAGCAGTTACAGGAGAGACACTGAAGCTTTCTTT. This codes for CASSYRRDTEAFF.

This sequence joins TRBV2 and TRBJ1-4; the D gene is possibly TRBD1 (5 bases). The V and J ends lost 6 bases and 8 bases respectively, with 10 bases between them. Germline CDR1 and CDR2: SNHLY and FYNNEI. This CDR3 contains 12 residues. The CDR3 coding sequence is TGTGCCAGCAGCGGGGGTTGGGAAAAACTGTTTTTT. Residues: CASSGGWEKLFF.

In the case of this clone: The sample contains more than one DNA sequence encoding this CDR3. The V call is TRBV7-9, the J call TRBJ2-3; no definite D call. The V and J ends lost 5 bases and 0 bases respectively, with 12 bases between them. This CDR3 has 15 residues. In germline, CDR1 is SEHNR, CDR2 FQNEAQ (reference sequence). CDR3 amino acids: CASSLGRASTDTQYF. CDR3 coding DNA: TGTGCCAGCAGCCTAGGACGGGCCAGCACAGATACGCAGTATTTT.